This T cell receptor (beta chain) was recorded in a study of T cells after yellow fever vaccination. There are 15 residues in the CDR3. Germline V CDR1 and CDR2: LGHDT, YNNKEL (reference sequence). Losses at the gene ends were 4 bases for V and 8 bases for J; bases not matched to a gene: 10. Points from the study as a whole: Highly abundant clonotypes carried over from the bulk population could end up in FACS-sorted repertoires as contaminants.

This clonotype was observed a few times. The antigen is undetermined. Synthesis of TCR cDNA relied on 5'RACE template switching, which attached a universal primer site and UMIs. A single record per CDR3 protein comes from TCRdb applying MiXCR to the 5' RACE reads. The sample contains 250,000 to 300,000 distinct CDR3 sequences, over 4.5% of which appear only once. The chain recombines TRBV3-1 with TRBJ1-2; 10 bases map to TRBD1. The sequence derives from a young man who received the YFV17D yellow fever vaccine. Material: CD4+ T cells sorted from PBMCs, obtained on the day of the yellow fever booster vaccination. Here the CDR3 DNA reads TGTGCCAGCAGCCTCAGACAGGGGGCGATGGAAGGCTACACCTTC. Residues: CASSLRQGAMEGYTF.